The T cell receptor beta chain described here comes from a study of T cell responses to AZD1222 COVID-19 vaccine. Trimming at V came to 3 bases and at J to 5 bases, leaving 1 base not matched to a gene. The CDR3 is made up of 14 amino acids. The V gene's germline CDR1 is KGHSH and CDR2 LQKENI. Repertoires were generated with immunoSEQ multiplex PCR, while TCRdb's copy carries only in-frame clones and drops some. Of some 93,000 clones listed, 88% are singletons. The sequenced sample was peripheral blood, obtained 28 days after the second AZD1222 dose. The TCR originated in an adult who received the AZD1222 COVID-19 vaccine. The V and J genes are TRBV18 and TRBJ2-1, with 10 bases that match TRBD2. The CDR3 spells CASSPGLANNEQFF. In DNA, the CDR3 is TGTGCCAGCTCACCGGGACTAGCGAACAATGAGCAGTTCTTC.